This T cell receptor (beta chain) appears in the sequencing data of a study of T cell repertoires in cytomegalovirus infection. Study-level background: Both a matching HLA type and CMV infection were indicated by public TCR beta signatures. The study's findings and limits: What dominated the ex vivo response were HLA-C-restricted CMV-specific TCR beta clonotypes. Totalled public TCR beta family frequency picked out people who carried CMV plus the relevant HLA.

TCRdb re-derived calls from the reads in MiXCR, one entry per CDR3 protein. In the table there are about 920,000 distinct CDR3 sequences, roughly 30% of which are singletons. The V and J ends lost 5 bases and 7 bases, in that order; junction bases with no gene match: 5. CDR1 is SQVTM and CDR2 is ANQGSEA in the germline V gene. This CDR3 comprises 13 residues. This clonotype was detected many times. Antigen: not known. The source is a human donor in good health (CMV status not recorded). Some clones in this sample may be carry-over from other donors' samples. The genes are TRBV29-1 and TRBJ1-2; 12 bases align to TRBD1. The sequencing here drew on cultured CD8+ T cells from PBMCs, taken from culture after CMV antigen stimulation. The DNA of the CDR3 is TGCAGCGTTCCCGGGACAGGGGGCTCTGGCTACACCTTC. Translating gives CSVPGTGGSGYTF.